Given below is one TCR beta chain in context. This sample is part of a study of blood T cell repertoires in COVID-19. At the level of the study: Some COVID-19 samples were acute and others convalescent; all came from the United States, Italy and Spain. From T cells, B-cell-depleted T cells, or PBMCs came the material, which was cDNA or gDNA.

Study processing details: It was from reference gene primer amplification that nucleated cell counts were estimated. Clones were sequenced by immunoSEQ multiplex PCR, and TCRdb holds only the in-frame ones, with some missing. V and J calls and clone size follow that table, whereas D and trimming were derived from the DNA. In the table there are more than 95,000 clones, approximately 88% of which are singletons. The CDR3 spans 19 residues. V lost 5 bases and J 1 base, leaving 24 bases between the germline ends. The germline V gene encodes CDR1 MDHEN and CDR2 SYDVKM. The TCR sequence derives from a human donor in a cohort sampled during active COVID-19. Sequenced material: peripheral blood. The chain couples TRBV28 to TRBJ2-1; D might be TRBD2 (6 bases). DNA of the CDR3: TGTGCCAGCAGTGATCGGTGGCGGGACCCTGGCGGGTCCTACAATGAGCAGTTCTTC. This codes for CASSDRWRDPGGSYNEQFF.